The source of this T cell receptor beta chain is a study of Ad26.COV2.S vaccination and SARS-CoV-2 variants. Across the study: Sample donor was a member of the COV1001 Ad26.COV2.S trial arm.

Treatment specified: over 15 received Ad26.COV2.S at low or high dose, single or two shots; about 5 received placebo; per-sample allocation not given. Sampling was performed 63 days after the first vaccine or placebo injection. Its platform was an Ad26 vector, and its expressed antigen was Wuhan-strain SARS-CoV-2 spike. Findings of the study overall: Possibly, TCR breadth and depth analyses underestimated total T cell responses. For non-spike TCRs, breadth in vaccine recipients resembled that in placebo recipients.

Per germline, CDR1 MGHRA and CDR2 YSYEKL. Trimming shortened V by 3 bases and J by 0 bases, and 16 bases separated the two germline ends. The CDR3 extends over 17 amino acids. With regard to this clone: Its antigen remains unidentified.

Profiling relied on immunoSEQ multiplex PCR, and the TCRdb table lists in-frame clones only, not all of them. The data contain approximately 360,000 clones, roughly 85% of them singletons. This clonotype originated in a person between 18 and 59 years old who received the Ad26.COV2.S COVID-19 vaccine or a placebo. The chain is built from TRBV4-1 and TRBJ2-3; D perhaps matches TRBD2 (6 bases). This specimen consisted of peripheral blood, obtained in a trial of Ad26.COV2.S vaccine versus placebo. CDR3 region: CASSQAPGLPSTDTQYF. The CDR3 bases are TGCGCCAGCAGCCAGGCCCCGGGACTCCCTAGCACAGATACGCAGTATTTT.